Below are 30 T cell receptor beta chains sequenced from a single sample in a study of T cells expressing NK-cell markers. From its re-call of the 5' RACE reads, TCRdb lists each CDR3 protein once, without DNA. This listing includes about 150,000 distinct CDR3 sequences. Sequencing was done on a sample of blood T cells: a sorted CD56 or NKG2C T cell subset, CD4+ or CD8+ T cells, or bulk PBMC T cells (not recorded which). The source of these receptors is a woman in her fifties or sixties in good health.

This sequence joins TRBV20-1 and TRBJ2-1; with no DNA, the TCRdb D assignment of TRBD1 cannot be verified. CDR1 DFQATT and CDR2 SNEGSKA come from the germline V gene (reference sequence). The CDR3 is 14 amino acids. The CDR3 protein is CSASVGRVGNEQFF.

CDR3 residues: CASSVDSDYEQYF. The chain joins TRBV9 to TRBJ2-7. CDR3 length: 13 amino acids. Germline V CDR1 and CDR2: SGDLS, YYNGEE.

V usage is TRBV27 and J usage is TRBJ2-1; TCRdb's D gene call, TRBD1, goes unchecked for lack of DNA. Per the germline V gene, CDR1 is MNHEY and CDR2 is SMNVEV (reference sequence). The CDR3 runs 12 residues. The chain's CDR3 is CASMPAPNEQFF.

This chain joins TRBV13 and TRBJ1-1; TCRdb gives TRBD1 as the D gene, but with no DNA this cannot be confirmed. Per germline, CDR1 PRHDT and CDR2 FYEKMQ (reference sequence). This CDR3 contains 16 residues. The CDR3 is CASSFRDSHEGTEAFF.

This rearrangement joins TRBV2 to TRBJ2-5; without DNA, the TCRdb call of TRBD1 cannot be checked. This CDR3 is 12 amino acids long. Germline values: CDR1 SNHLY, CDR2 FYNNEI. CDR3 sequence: CASTAPEKTQYF.

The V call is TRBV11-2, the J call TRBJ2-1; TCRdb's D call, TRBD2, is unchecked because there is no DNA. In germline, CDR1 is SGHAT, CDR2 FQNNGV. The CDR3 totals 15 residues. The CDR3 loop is CASSLAGGPGNEQFF.

The CDR3 is CASSSFPGTEETQYF. The chain links TRBV27 to TRBJ2-5; the D call of TRBD1 rests on TCRdb alone, since no DNA is present to check it. Germline V gene data show CDR1 as MNHEY and CDR2 as SMNVEV (reference sequence). The CDR3 runs 15 residues.

The CDR3 loop is CSARDQGLALNEQFF. The chain uses TRBV20-1 and TRBJ2-1; the D call from TCRdb, TRBD2, cannot be confirmed without DNA. Germline CDR1 and CDR2: DFQATT and SNEGSKA (reference sequence). This CDR3 has 15 residues.

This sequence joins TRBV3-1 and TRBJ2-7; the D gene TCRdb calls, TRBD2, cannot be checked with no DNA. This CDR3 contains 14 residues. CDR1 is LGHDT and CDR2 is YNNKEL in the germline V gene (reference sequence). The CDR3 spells CASSPQLAEYEQYF.

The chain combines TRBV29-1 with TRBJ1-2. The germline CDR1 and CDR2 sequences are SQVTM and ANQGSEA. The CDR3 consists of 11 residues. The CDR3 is CSVQKRDGYTF.

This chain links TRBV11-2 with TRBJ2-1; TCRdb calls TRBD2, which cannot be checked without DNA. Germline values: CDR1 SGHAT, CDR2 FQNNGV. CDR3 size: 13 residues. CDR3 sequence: CASSFSGPNEQFF.

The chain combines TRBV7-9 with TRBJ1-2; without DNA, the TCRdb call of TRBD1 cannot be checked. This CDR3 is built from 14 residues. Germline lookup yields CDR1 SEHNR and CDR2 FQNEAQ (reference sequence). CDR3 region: CASSSPETDMGYTF.

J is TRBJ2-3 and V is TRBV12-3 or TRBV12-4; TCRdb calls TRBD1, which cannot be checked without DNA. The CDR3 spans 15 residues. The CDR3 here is CASSFRDREADTQYF.

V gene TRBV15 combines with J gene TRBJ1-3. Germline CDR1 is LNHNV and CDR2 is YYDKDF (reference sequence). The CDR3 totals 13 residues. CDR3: CATSRYKGNTIYF.

The CDR3 loop is CSAREQGLETQYF. This chain links TRBV20-1 with TRBJ2-5; TCRdb proposes TRBD1, but this gene call is untestable without DNA. The germline V gene has CDR1 DFQATT and CDR2 SNEGSKA (reference sequence). This CDR3 has 13 amino acids.

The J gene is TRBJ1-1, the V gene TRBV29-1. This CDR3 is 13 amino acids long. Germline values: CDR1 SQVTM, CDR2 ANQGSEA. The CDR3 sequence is CSVEGQADTEAFF.

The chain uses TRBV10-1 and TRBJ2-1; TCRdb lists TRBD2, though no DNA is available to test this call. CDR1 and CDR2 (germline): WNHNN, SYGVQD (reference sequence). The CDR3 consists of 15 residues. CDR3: CASSPTAGGPGEQFF.

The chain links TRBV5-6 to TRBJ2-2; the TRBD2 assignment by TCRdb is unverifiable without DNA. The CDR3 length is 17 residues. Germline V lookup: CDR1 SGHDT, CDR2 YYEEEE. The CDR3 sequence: CASSPLDNVGETGELFF.

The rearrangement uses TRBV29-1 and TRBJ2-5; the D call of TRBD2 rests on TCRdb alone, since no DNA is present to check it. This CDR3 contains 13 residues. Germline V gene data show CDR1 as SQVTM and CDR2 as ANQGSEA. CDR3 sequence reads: CSVLASDQETQYF.

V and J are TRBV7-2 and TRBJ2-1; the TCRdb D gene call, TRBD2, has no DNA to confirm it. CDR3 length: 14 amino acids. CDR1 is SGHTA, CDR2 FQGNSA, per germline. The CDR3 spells CAIRQREGLNEQFF.

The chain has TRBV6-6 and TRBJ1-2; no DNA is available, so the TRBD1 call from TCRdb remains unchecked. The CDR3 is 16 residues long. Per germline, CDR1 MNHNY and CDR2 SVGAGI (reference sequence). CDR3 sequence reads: CASSLPQVIRNYGYTF.

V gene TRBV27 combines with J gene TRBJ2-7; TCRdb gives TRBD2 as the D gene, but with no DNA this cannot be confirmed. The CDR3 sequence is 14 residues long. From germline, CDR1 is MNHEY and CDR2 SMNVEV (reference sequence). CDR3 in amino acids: CASSSLRALYEQYF.

The CDR3 here is CSARGNDRVDYGYTF. The genes are TRBV20-1 and TRBJ1-2; TCRdb names TRBD1, which stays unverified in the absence of DNA. The CDR3 loop spans 15 amino acids. In germline, CDR1 is DFQATT, CDR2 SNEGSKA (reference sequence).

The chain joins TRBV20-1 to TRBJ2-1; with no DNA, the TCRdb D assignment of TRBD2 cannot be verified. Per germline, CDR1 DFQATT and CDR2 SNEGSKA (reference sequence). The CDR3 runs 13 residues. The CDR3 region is CSAREVGGNEQFF.

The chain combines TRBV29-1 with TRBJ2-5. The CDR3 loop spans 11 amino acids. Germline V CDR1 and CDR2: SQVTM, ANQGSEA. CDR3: CSGEDQETQYF.

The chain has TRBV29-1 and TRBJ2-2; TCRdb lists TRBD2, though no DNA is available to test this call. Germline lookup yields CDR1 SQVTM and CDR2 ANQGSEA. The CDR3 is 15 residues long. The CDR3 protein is CSVAGGPFNTGELFF.

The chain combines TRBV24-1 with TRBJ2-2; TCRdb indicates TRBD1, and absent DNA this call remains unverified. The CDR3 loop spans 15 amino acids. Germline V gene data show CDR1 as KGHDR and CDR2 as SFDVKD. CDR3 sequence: CATSADRGRAGELFF.

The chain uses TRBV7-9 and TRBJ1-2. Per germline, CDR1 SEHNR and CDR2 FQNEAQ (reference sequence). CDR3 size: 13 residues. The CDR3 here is CASSVDGLYGYTF.

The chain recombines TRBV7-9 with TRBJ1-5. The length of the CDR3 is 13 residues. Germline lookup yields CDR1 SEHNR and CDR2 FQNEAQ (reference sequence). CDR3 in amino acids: CASSPRGGDVMHF.

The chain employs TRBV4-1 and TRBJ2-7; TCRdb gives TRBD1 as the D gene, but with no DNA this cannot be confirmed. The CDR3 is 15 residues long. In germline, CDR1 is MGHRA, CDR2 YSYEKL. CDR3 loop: CASSQDSGDGYEQYF.